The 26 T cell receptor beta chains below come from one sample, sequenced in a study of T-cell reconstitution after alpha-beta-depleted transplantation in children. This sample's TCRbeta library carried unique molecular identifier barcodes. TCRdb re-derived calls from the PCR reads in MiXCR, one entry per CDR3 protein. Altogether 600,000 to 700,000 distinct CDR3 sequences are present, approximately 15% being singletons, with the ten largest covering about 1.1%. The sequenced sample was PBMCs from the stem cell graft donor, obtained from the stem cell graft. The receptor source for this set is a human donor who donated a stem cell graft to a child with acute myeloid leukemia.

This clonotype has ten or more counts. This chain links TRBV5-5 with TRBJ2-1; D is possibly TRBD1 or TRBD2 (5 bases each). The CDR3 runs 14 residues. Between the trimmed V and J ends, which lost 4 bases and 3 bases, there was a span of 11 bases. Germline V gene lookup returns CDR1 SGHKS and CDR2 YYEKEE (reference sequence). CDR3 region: CASSMRGDYNEQFF. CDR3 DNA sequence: TGTGCCAGCAGCATGCGAGGGGACTACAATGAGCAGTTCTTC.

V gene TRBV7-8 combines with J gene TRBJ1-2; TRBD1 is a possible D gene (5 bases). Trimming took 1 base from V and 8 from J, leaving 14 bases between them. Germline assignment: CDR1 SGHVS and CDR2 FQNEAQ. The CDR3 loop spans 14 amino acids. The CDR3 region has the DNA TGTGCCAGCAGCTTAGGTCCGGGGCAGAGAGGCTACACCTTC. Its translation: CASSLGPGQRGYTF.

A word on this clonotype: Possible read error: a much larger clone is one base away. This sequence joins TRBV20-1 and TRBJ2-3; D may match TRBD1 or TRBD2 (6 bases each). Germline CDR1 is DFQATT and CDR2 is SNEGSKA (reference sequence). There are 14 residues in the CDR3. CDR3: CSWVRGHRTDTQYF. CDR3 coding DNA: TGCAGCTGGGTCCGGGGGCACCGCACAGATACGCAGTATTTT.

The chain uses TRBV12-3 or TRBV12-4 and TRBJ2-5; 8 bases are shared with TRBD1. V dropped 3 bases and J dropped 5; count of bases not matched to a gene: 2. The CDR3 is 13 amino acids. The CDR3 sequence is CASSLGQEETQYF. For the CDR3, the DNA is TGTGCCAGCAGTTTGGGACAGGAGGAGACCCAGTACTTC.

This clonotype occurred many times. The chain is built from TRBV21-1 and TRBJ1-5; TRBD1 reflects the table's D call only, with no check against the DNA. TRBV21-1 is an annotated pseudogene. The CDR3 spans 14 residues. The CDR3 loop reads CASRPTGGHQPQHF. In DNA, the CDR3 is TGTGCCAGCAGACCTACAGGGGGACATCAGCCCCAGCATTTT.

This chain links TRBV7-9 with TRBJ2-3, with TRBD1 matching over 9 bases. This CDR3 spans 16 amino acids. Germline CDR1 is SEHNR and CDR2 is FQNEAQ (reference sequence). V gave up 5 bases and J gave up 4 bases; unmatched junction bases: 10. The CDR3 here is CASSTRTGVSPDTQYF. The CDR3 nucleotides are TGTGCCAGCAGCACCCGGACAGGGGTTAGCCCAGATACGCAGTATTTT.

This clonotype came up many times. CDR3 protein: CASSLEPTSGGYEQYF. CDR3 nucleotide sequence: TGTGCCAGCAGCTTAGAGCCCACTAGCGGGGGGTACGAGCAGTACTTC. The V call is TRBV7-2, the J call TRBJ2-7, with 12 nucleotides matching TRBD2. The CDR3 length is 16 residues. Germline assignment: CDR1 SGHTA and CDR2 FQGNSA. V lost 1 base to trimming and J lost 4 bases; unmatched junction nucleotides: 5.

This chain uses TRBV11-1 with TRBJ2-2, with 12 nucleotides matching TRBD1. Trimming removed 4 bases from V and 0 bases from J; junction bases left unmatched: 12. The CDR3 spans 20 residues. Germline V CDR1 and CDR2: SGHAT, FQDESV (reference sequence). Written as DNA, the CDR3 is TGTGCCAGCAGCTCGGGACAGGGGGCAGTTAGCACCGCGAACACCGGGGAGCTGTTTTTT. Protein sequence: CASSSGQGAVSTANTGELFF.

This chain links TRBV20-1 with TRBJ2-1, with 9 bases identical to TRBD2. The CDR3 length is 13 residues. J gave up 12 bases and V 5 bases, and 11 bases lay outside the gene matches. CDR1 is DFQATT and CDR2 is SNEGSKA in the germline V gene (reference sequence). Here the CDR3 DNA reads TGCAGTGCTGATCCCGGGACTAGCTTCGGGCAGTTCTTC. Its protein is CSADPGTSFGQFF.

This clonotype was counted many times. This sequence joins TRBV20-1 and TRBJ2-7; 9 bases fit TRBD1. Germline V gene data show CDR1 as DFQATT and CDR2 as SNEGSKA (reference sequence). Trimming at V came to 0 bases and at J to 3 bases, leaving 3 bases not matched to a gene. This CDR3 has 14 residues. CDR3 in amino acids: CSARDQDRGYEQYF. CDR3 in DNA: TGCAGTGCTAGAGATCAGGACAGGGGCTACGAGCAGTACTTC.

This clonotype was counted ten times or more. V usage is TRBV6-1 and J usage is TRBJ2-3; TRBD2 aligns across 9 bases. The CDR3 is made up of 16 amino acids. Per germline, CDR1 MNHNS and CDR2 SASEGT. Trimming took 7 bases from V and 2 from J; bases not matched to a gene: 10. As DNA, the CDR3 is TGTGCCAGCATGGAAGGAAGCGGGGGGTTCACAGATACGCAGTATTTT. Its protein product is CASMEGSGGFTDTQYF.

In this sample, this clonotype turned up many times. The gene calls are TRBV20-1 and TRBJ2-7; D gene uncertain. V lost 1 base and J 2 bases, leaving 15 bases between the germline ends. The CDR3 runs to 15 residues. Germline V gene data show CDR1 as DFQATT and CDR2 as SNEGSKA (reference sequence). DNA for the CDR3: TGCAGTGCTAGAGTCTTCAAAGGGCACCCCTACGAGCAGTACTTC. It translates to CSARVFKGHPYEQYF.

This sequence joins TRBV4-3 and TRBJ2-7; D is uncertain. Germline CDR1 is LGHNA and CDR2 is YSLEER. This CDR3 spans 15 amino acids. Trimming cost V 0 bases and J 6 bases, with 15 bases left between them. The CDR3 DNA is TGCGCCAGCAGCCAAGATGCCCGGGCACCACGCGAGCAGTACTTC. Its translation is CASSQDARAPREQYF.

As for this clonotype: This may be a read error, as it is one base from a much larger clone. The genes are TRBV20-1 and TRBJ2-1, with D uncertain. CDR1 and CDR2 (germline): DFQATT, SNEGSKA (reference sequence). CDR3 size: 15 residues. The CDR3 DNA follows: TGCAGTGCTAGAGGCGGCCCCCGCTCCTACAATGAGCAGTTGTTC. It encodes CSARGGPRSYNEQLF.

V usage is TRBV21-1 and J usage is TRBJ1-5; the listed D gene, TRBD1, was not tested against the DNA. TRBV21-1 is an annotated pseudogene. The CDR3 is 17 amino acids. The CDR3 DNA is TGTGCCAGCACTCTTTACAGGGTCAACTTTAGCAATCAGCCCCAGCATTTT. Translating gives CASTLYRVNFSNQPQHF.

CDR3 residues: CASSTGRIFTDTQYF. The CDR3 DNA reads as TGTGCCAGTAGTACTGGAAGAATTTTCACAGATACGCAGTATTTT. This sequence joins TRBV19 and TRBJ2-3; D unresolved. V was cut by 4 bases and J by 2 bases, with 13 bases left in between. Germline values: CDR1 LNHDA, CDR2 SQIVND (reference sequence). The CDR3 length is 15 residues.

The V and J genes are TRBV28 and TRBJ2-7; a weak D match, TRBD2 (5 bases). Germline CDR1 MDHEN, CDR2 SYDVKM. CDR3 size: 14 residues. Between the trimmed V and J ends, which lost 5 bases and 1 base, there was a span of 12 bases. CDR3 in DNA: TGTGCCAGCAGTCCAAGCGGCAGTTCCTACGAGCAGTACGTC. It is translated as CASSPSGSSYEQYV.

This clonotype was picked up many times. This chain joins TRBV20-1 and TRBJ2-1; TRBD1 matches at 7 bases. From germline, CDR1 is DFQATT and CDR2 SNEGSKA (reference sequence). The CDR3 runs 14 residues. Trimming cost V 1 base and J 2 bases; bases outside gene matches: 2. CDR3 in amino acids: CSARGQGAYNEQFF. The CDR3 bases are TGCAGTGCTAGAGGGCAGGGGGCCTACAATGAGCAGTTCTTC.

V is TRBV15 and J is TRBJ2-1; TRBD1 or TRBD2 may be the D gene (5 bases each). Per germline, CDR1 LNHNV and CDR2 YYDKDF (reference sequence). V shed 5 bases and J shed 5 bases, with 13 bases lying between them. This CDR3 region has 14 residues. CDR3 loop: CATSPGTANNEQFF. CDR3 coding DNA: TGTGCCACCAGCCCAGGGACCGCCAACAATGAGCAGTTCTTC.

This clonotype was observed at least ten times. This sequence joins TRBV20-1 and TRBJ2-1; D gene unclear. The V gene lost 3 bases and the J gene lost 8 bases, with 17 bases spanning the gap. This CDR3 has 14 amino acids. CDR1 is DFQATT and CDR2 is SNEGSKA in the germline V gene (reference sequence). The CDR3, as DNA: TGCAGTGCTAGGCTTTCTGGGATTAGTTATGAGCAGTTCTTC. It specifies CSARLSGISYEQFF.

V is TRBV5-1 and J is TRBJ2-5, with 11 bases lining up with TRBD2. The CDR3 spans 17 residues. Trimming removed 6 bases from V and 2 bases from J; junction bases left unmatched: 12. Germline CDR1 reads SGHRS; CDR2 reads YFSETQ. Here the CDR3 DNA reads TGCGCCAGCAACTTACTAGCGGGGGAGCTCAGGCAAGAGACCCAGTACTTC. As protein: CASNLLAGELRQETQYF.

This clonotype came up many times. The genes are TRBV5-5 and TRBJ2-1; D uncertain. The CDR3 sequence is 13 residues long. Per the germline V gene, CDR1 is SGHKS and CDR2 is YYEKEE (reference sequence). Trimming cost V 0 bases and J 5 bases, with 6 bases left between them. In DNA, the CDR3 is TGTGCCAGCAGCTTGGGGCCGAACAATGAGCAGTTCTTC. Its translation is CASSLGPNNEQFF.

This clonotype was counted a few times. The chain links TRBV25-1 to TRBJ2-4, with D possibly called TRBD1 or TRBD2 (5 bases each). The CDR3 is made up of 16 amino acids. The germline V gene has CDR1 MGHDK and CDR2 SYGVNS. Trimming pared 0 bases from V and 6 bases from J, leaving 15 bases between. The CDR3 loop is CASSEYFAPGTNIQYF. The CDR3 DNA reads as TGTGCCAGCAGTGAATACTTCGCACCCGGGACAAACATTCAGTACTTC.

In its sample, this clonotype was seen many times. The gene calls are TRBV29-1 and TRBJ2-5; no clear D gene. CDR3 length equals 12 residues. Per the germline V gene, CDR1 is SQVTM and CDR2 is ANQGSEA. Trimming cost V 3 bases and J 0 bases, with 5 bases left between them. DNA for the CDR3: TGCAGCGTTGAGATCCACCAAGAGACCCAGTACTTC. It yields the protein CSVEIHQETQYF.

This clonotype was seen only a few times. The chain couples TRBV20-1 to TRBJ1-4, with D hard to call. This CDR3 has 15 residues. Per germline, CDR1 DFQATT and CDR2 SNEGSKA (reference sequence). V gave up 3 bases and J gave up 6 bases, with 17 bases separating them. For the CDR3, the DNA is TGCAGTGCTAGTCGAGTTTTGTTTGTGGATGAAAAACTGTTTTTT. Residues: CSASRVLFVDEKLFF.

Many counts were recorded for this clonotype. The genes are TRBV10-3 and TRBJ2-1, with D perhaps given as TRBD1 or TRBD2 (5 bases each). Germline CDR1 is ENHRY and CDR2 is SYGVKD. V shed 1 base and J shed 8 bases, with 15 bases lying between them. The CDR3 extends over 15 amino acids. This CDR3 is CAISEYGDPGDEQFF. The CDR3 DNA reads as TGTGCCATCAGTGAGTACGGGGACCCTGGGGATGAGCAGTTCTTC.